Each of the 2 T cell receptor beta chains below was sequenced from the same sample in a study of post-analysis software for immune sequencing data. Overall study results and limits: Controls showed lower frequencies than patients for four to six TRBV segments, and TRBV5-6, TRBV5-1 and TRBV20-1 were among these.

TCR beta libraries were prepared from cDNA with unique molecular identifiers. TCRdb reprocessed the PCR reads via MiXCR and lists one record per CDR3 protein. The top ten hold approximately 4.4% of the sample, which has 750,000 to 950,000 distinct CDR3 sequences, around 45% seen once. Their antigens remain unidentified. What was sequenced was blood. These receptors all stem from a girl aged 5-17 years with multiple sclerosis.

The chain carries TRBV20-1 and TRBJ2-5, with 8 bases that match TRBD1. The CDR3 spans 16 residues. Germline assignment: CDR1 DFQATT and CDR2 SNEGSKA (reference sequence). With V trimmed by 6 bases and J by 2 bases, 14 bases remained unmatched. CDR3 DNA sequence: TGCAGTGCCCTAGGATATGACAGGGGAGGACAAGAGACCCAGTACTTC. It specifies CSALGYDRGGQETQYF.

For this clonotype: The junction differs from germline at one of its ends, possibly a read error. This chain uses TRBV7-9 with TRBJ2-3, with D unclear. This CDR3 has 15 amino acids. Germline CDR1 reads SEHNR; CDR2 reads FQNEAQ (reference sequence). CDR3 amino acids: CVSSFGKQITDTQYF. CDR3 in DNA: TGTGTCAGCAGTTTCGGCAAGCAGATCACAGATACGCAGTATTTT. The whole variable domain, remainder taken from reference TRBV7-9 and TRBJ2-3, is DTGVSQNPRHKITKRGQNVTFRCDPISEHNRLYWYRQTLGQGPEFLTYFQNEAQLEKSRLLSDRFSAERPKGSFSTLEIQRTEQGDSAMYLCVSSFGKQITDTQYFGPGTRLTVL.